What follows are 16 T cell receptor beta chains derived from one specimen sequenced in a study of neurological immune-mediated disorders. TCRdb processed the 5' RACE reads anew with MiXCR; each CDR3 protein has one entry. Of under 20,000 distinct CDR3 sequences listed, approximately 26% are singletons. The sample consisted of PBMCs. All receptors come from a man aged 50 to 59 with HTLV-1-associated myelopathy (HAM/TSP).

The gene calls are TRBV1 and TRBJ2-3; the table calls TRBD2, which could not be checked here. TRBV1 is a pseudogene. The CDR3 length is 17 residues. The DNA for the CDR3 is TGCACCAGCAGCCAAGATGTAGCGGGAGTCTCTAGGGATACGCAGTATTTT. Translation: CTSSQDVAGVSRDTQYF.

This clonotype came up a few times. The V gene is TRBV7-9, the J gene TRBJ2-6; D is unclear. CDR3 length equals 18 residues. Germline loops: CDR1 SEHNR, CDR2 FQNEAQ (reference sequence). The germline V and J ends were trimmed by 3 bases and 4 bases, with 19 bases remaining between them. The DNA of the CDR3 is TGTGCCAGCAGCTTCCCGGCACGGACGAGATCCGGGGCCAACGTCCTGACTTTC. This codes for CASSFPARTRSGANVLTF.

This clonotype is categorized as medium-sized. The chain uses TRBV5-1 and TRBJ2-3, with D perhaps matching TRBD1 (5 bases). In germline, CDR1 is SGHRS, CDR2 YFSETQ. The CDR3 is made up of 16 amino acids. Trimming cost V 0 bases and J 2 bases, with 13 bases left between them. CDR3 sequence reads: CASSLGTTLTTDTQYF. DNA of the CDR3: TGCGCCAGCAGCTTGGGGACAACCCTCACCACAGATACGCAGTATTTT.

This clonotype is judged medium-sized. J is TRBJ1-2 and V is TRBV12-3 or TRBV12-4; D is uncertain. The CDR3 runs 12 residues. V was trimmed by 4 bases and J by 5 bases, leaving 8 bases between them. The CDR3 protein is CASSYSGYGYTF. The CDR3 region has the DNA TGTGCCAGCAGTTATTCGGGGTATGGCTACACCTTC.

Only one count was recorded for this clonotype. The genes are TRBV5-1 and TRBJ2-3, with D hard to call. The germline V gene encodes CDR1 SGHRS and CDR2 YFSETQ. V lost 0 bases, J lost 1 base, and 6 bases lay in between. The CDR3 contains 14 residues. CDR3 sequence reads: CASSLVAGTDTQYF. CDR3 DNA sequence: TGCGCCAGCAGCTTGGTAGCTGGCACAGATACGCAGTATTTT.

CDR3 nucleotides: TGTGCCAGCAGCTTGAATAGCGGGATCTACAATGAGCAGTTCTTC. Protein product: CASSLNSGIYNEQFF. The chain links TRBV7-6 to TRBJ2-1; 8 bases align to TRBD2. The V and J ends lost 3 bases and 3 bases, in that order; junction bases with no gene match: 4. Germline V gives CDR1 SGHVS, CDR2 FNYEAQ. The CDR3 spans 15 residues. The full variable domain, in which reference TRBV7-6 and TRBJ2-1 provide the parts outside the CDR3, is GAGVSQSPRYKVTKRGQDVALRCDPISGHVSLYWYRQALGQGPEFLTYFNYEAQQDKSGLPNDRFSAERPEGSISTLTIQRTEQRDSAMYRCASSLNSGIYNEQFFGPGTRLTVL.

The gene calls are TRBV7-6 and TRBJ2-7, with a possible D match to TRBD2 (6 bases). Trimming stripped 6 bases from V and 2 bases from J, with 14 bases between. In germline, CDR1 is SGHVS, CDR2 FNYEAQ. The CDR3 is made up of 14 amino acids. The chain's CDR3 is CASSAGSQTYEQYF. The CDR3 DNA sequence: TGTGCCAGCAGTGCGGGGAGCCAAACCTACGAGCAGTACTTC.

This chain uses TRBV7-9 with TRBJ2-3; TRBD2 matches at 7 bases. The ends lost 5 bases at V and 5 bases at J; junction bases unmatched: 13. CDR1 is SEHNR, CDR2 FQNEAQ, per germline (reference sequence). The CDR3 has 16 amino acids. The CDR3, as DNA: TGTGCCAGCAGCCCCCGACTAGCCGGAGAGGTAGATACGCAGTATTTT. As protein: CASSPRLAGEVDTQYF.

This clonotype appeared many times. The rearrangement joins TRBV7-3 to TRBJ2-3, with a possible D match to TRBD2 (5 bases). V lost 5 bases, J lost 0 bases, and 12 bases lay in between. Germline CDR1 reads SGHTA; CDR2 reads FQGTGA. The CDR3 totals 15 residues. The CDR3 loop reads CASSPLGQSTDTQYF. For the CDR3, the DNA is TGTGCCAGCAGCCCACTAGGGCAGAGCACAGATACGCAGTATTTT.

This chain connects TRBV5-6 to TRBJ1-1; tentatively, D is TRBD1 (5 bases). Deletions cut 2 bases from V and 3 bases from J, with 11 bases between. CDR1 SGHDT and CDR2 YYEEEE come from the germline V gene. CDR3 size: 14 residues. The CDR3 sequence is CASSFGLGDTEAFF. DNA for the CDR3: TGTGCCAGCAGCTTCGGTTTAGGGGACACTGAAGCTTTCTTT.

The chain employs TRBV5-1 and TRBJ1-1, with D possibly TRBD1 on 6 matching bases. The CDR3 is made up of 15 amino acids. Germline CDR1 and CDR2: SGHRS and YFSETQ. Deletions cut 4 bases from V and 4 bases from J, with 17 bases between. The CDR3 is CASSAAGGLGTEAFF. CDR3 nucleotide sequence: TGCGCCAGCAGCGCGGCGGGGGGGCTCGGCACTGAAGCTTTCTTT.

This clonotype occurred a few times. V usage is TRBV7-3 and J usage is TRBJ2-7; TRBD2 might be the D (6 bases). V lost 5 bases to trimming and J lost 5 bases, with 16 bases between them. From germline, CDR1 is SGHTA and CDR2 FQGTGA. The CDR3 is made up of 14 amino acids. The CDR3 region is CASSRTGTSNEQYF. The CDR3 nucleotides are TGTGCCAGCAGCCGTACCGGGACTTCGAACGAGCAGTACTTC.

Only a few counts were recorded for this clonotype. The chain employs TRBV7-6 and TRBJ2-2; D is perhaps TRBD1 (6 bases). Trimming took off 5 bases at V and 7 bases at J, with 14 bases between the two ends. CDR3 size: 14 residues. Germline V gene data show CDR1 as SGHVS and CDR2 as FNYEAQ. The CDR3, as DNA: TGTGCCAGCAGCACAGGGATTGAGGTCGGGGAGCTGTTTTTT. As protein: CASSTGIEVGELFF.

The chain joins TRBV7-7 to TRBJ2-1, with a tentative D call TRBD2 (5 bases). CDR3 length equals 12 residues. Germline-derived CDR1 and CDR2 are SSHAT and FNYEAQ (reference sequence). V shed 7 bases and J shed 10 bases, with 14 bases lying between them. CDR3 in DNA: TGTGCCAGCAATGATGAGGGCGGGGAGCAGTTCTTC. This sequence encodes CASNDEGGEQFF.

This clonotype was seen repeatedly, ten times or more. The chain recombines TRBV10-3 with TRBJ1-1; TRBD1 might be the D (5 bases). The germline CDR1 and CDR2 sequences are ENHRY and SYGVKD. The V and J ends lost 4 bases and 2 bases respectively, with 8 bases between them. The CDR3 covers 13 residues. CDR3 amino acids: CAISGQPNTEAFF. CDR3 coding DNA: TGTGCCATCAGTGGACAGCCTAACACTGAAGCTTTCTTT.

This clonotype was detected many times. The genes are TRBV20-1 and TRBJ1-4; D possibly corresponds to TRBD1 (6 bases). This CDR3 spans 14 amino acids. Germline assignment: CDR1 DFQATT and CDR2 SNEGSKA (reference sequence). Trimming removed 6 bases at V and 8 bases at J, with 19 bases between. CDR3: CSAQKGGAFEKLFF. The CDR3 DNA sequence: TGCAGTGCACAAAAGGGGGGCGCATTCGAAAAACTGTTTTTT.